The 30 T cell receptor beta chains below come from one sample, sequenced in a study of blood T cells in healthy people across ages (dated by TCRdb to 2014 to 2015). Libraries were built with 5' RACE. Data came from an Illumina HiSeq 2500. The second PCR ran for roughly 7 to 11 cycles and used a J-beta primer mix along with a sample-barcoded 5' primer. TCRdb applied fastp at Q25 and MiXCR to the public reads, then kept only in-frame beta chains. Each CDR3 protein appears once, grouped with its most common genes and DNA. Within this sample are fewer than 750,000 distinct CDR3 sequences, with over 40% of them counted one time only. The ten top clones hold roughly 14% of the sample. Material for sequencing was blood. The receptors were gathered from a woman aged 80 or over in good health.

This clonotype was counted a few times. The rearrangement uses TRBV3-1 and TRBJ1-1; 8 bases fit TRBD1. The CDR3 loop spans 17 amino acids. The trim removed 3 bases at V and 6 bases at J, leaving 15 bases unmatched. From germline, CDR1 is LGHDT and CDR2 YNNKEL (reference sequence). CDR3 DNA sequence: TGTGCCAGCAGCCAGATGGTCAGGGGGCGAGCCGGCGCTGAAGCTTTCTTT. Protein product: CASSQMVRGRAGAEAFF.

J is TRBJ2-7 and V is TRBV12-3 or TRBV12-4, with 8 bases matching TRBD1. V was clipped by 4 bases and J by 4 bases; unmatched bases: 6. The CDR3 is 14 residues long. In nucleotides, the CDR3 is TGTGCCAGCAGTTCCAGGACAGGGAAATACGAGCAGTACTTC. Protein sequence: CASSSRTGKYEQYF.

This clonotype was seen ten or more times. This rearrangement joins TRBV3-1 to TRBJ2-1; D remains unclear. The CDR3 runs to 13 residues. V shed 3 bases and J shed 6 bases, with 9 bases lying between them. From germline, CDR1 is LGHDT and CDR2 YNNKEL (reference sequence). The DNA of the CDR3 is TGTGCCAGCAGCCAGTTTAATGGCAATGAGCAGTTCTTC. Encoded protein: CASSQFNGNEQFF.

Many counts were recorded for this clonotype. For the CDR3, the DNA is TGCAGTGCTAGTTCTCCGGGACAGGGCGGCATTCAGTACTTC. Translated: CSASSPGQGGIQYF. The J gene is TRBJ2-4, the V gene TRBV20-1; 9 nucleotides align to TRBD1. Germline CDR1 reads DFQATT; CDR2 reads SNEGSKA (reference sequence). J gave up 9 bases and V 3 bases, and 9 bases lay outside the gene matches. The CDR3 is 14 amino acids.

The CDR3 nucleotides are TGCAGTGCCCCGAGGGCGGGAGGGAATGAGCAGTACTTC. This gives the protein CSAPRAGGNEQYF. This chain connects TRBV20-1 to TRBJ2-5; the match to TRBD2 covers 9 bases. V trimming: 6 bases; J trimming: 11 bases; junction bases outside the gene matches: 13. From germline, CDR1 is DFQATT and CDR2 SNEGSKA (reference sequence). The CDR3 covers 13 residues.

This clonotype was detected a few times. The chain is built from TRBV7-9 and TRBJ2-7; D might be TRBD1 or TRBD2, each matching 5 bases. Germline V gene sequence: CDR1 SEHNR, CDR2 FQNEAQ (reference sequence). The CDR3 runs to 13 residues. Trimming took 5 bases from V and 8 from J, leaving 16 bases between them. The CDR3: CASSRQLGVKQYF. CDR3 coding DNA: TGTGCCAGCAGCCGACAGCTCGGGGTCAAGCAGTACTTC.

The chain combines TRBV4-1 with TRBJ2-1, with D unclear. The V end was cut by 6 bases, the J end by 6 bases, with 18 bases between. Germline assignment: CDR1 MGHRA and CDR2 YSYEKL. This CDR3 contains 15 residues. The chain's CDR3 is CASRRRVSLLNEQFF. For the CDR3, the DNA is TGCGCCAGCAGACGACGTGTCTCACTTCTCAATGAGCAGTTCTTC.

V is TRBV12-3 or TRBV12-4 and J is TRBJ2-3, with D possibly TRBD2 on 6 matching bases. This CDR3 has 16 residues. Trimming cost V 0 bases and J 2 bases, with 12 bases left between them. In nucleotides, the CDR3 is TGTGCCAGCAGTTTAGCGCTAAGGGAGGCCACAGATACGCAGTATTTT. Its translation: CASSLALREATDTQYF.

The chain uses TRBV25-1 and TRBJ1-1; D not certain. The V gene's germline CDR1 is MGHDK and CDR2 SYGVNS. The ends were cut back, 2 bases at V and 0 bases at J, with 10 bases in the middle. This CDR3 contains 15 residues. CDR3 nucleotides: TGTGCCAGCAGTGAAAGTGTTTCGGTGAACACTGAAGCTTTCTTT. As protein: CASSESVSVNTEAFF.

This chain connects TRBV6-1 to TRBJ1-4; 9 bases map to TRBD1. This CDR3 has 15 amino acids. Trimming cost V 7 bases and J 7 bases; bases outside gene matches: 10. Germline-derived CDR1 and CDR2 are MNHNS and SASEGT. This chain's CDR3 is CASTETGGAREKLFF. CDR3 nucleotides: TGTGCCAGCACCGAGACAGGGGGTGCCCGTGAAAAACTGTTTTTT.

The chain is built from TRBV7-2 and TRBJ1-1; 7 nucleotides match TRBD1. Losses at the gene ends were 4 bases for V and 7 bases for J; bases not matched to a gene: 9. The CDR3 sequence is 14 residues long. CDR1 is SGHTA and CDR2 is FQGNSA in the germline V gene. The CDR3 region is CASSSRQGLGEAFF. The CDR3 region has the DNA TGTGCCAGCAGCTCCCGACAGGGATTGGGTGAAGCTTTCTTT.

At least ten counts were recorded for this clonotype. The chain employs TRBV4-1 and TRBJ2-3; 8 bases align to TRBD2. Germline loops: CDR1 MGHRA, CDR2 YSYEKL. This CDR3 contains 16 residues. Unmatched junction bases numbered 7, after V lost 1 base and J lost 4 bases. The CDR3: CASSQVVAGTSDTQYF. The CDR3 DNA reads as TGCGCCAGCAGCCAAGTAGTAGCGGGAACCTCAGATACGCAGTATTTT.

The chain combines TRBV3-1 with TRBJ2-4; no firm D call. The CDR3 loop spans 14 amino acids. Germline CDR1 reads LGHDT; CDR2 reads YNNKEL (reference sequence). Trimming shortened V by 4 bases and J by 6 bases, and 13 bases separated the two germline ends. The CDR3 protein is CASSPALGGNIQYF. The CDR3 bases are TGTGCCAGCAGCCCAGCCTTGGGTGGAAACATTCAGTACTTC.

In the case of this clonotype: A much bigger clone sits one base away, suggesting this may be a read error. The chain couples TRBV4-2 to TRBJ2-7; 14 nucleotides align to TRBD2. J lost 5 bases, V lost 4 bases, and 4 bases had no gene match. CDR3 size: 15 residues. CDR1 LGHNA and CDR2 YNFKEQ come from the germline V gene. The CDR3, as DNA: TGTGCCAGCAGCCCCGGACTAGCGGGAGGTGACGAGCAGTACTTC. This gives the protein CASSPGLAGGDEQYF.

Only one count was recorded for this clonotype. This rearrangement joins TRBV11-2 to TRBJ2-5; possible D gene TRBD2, 7 bases. The J call is in doubt because the DNA end fits TRBJ2-7 better. Germline-derived CDR1 and CDR2 are SGHAT and FQNNGV. The CDR3 has 15 residues. This chain's CDR3 is CASTGGGREIYEQYF. The CDR3 DNA follows: TGTGCCAGCACAGGTGGGGGGCGGGAGATTTACGAGCAGTACTTC.

This rearrangement joins TRBV6-2 or TRBV6-3 to TRBJ2-5; D might be TRBD1 (6 bases). There are 17 residues in the CDR3. Germline CDR1 and CDR2: MNHEY and SVGEGT. Trimming pared 10 bases from V and 5 bases from J, leaving 29 bases between. CDR3 coding DNA: TGTGCCACGACAACGGGGCCCACAGGGACCGTTAGTGAGACCCAGTACTTC. It codes for CATTTGPTGTVSETQYF.

V and J are TRBV5-4 and TRBJ1-2; D is ambiguous. V lost 1 base to trimming and J lost 0 bases, with 7 bases between them. The CDR3 is 14 amino acids. Germline-derived CDR1 and CDR2 are SGHNT and YYREEE (reference sequence). Here the CDR3 DNA reads TGTGCCAGCAGCTTGCCAAGTACTAACTATGGCTACACCTTC. Protein sequence: CASSLPSTNYGYTF.

V gene TRBV20-1 combines with J gene TRBJ1-2; no firm D call. Germline lookup yields CDR1 DFQATT and CDR2 SNEGSKA (reference sequence). Trimming left V 3 bases short and J 5 bases short, with 10 bases between. This CDR3 spans 12 amino acids. The CDR3 protein is CSASFRPYGYTF. The DNA of the CDR3 is TGCAGTGCTAGTTTCAGGCCTTATGGCTACACCTTC.

Concerning this clonotype itself: This could be a read error, since a much larger clone is one nucleotide away. The rearrangement links TRBV29-1 to TRBJ2-5; D unresolved. Per germline, CDR1 SQVTM and CDR2 ANQGSEA. V was clipped by 0 bases and J by 11 bases, with 13 bases between them. This CDR3 spans 12 amino acids. DNA for the CDR3: TGCAGCGTTGAAGATTGGGGTGATGAGCAGTACTTC. Translation gives CSVEDWGDEQYF. Drawing the rest from reference TRBV29-1 and TRBJ2-5, the complete variable domain is SAVISQKPSRDICQRGTSLTIQCQVDSQVTMMFWYRQQPGQSLTLIATANQGSEATYESGFVIDKFPISRPNLTFSTLTVSNMSPEDSSIYLCSVEDWGDEQYFGPGTRLLVL.

V is TRBV2 and J is TRBJ1-1; D is ambiguous. The ends were cut back, 4 bases at V and 1 base at J, with 7 bases in the middle. From germline, CDR1 is SNHLY and CDR2 FYNNEI. The CDR3 totals 13 residues. The CDR3 reads CASSGRPNTEAFF. The CDR3, as DNA: TGTGCCAGCAGTGGGCGGCCGAACACTGAAGCTTTCTTT.

The genes are TRBV12-3 or TRBV12-4 and TRBJ2-7, with D possibly matching TRBD2 (6 bases). With the DNA end fitting TRBJ2-5 better, the J assignment may be wrong. This CDR3 contains 13 residues. The CDR3 DNA is TGTGCCAGCTGTTATTCGGGGGTTGAGACCCAGTACTTC. Its protein is CASCYSGVETQYF.

In its sample, this clonotype was seen many times. The chain links TRBV6-5 to TRBJ2-5, with D possibly being TRBD1 (6 bases). Germline V lookup: CDR1 MNHEY, CDR2 SVGAGI. The length of the CDR3 is 13 residues. Trimming cost V 6 bases and J 5 bases, with 13 bases left between them. The CDR3 here is CASRRQVIETQYF. The CDR3 region has the DNA TGTGCCAGCAGAAGACAGGTGATCGAGACCCAGTACTTC.

The genes are TRBV29-1 and TRBJ2-4; D possibly uses TRBD1 or TRBD2 (5 bases each). Judging by the DNA end, TRBJ2-7 fits better; the J call may be wrong. The CDR3 consists of 13 residues. The V gene's germline CDR1 is SQVTM and CDR2 ANQGSEA. DNA for the CDR3: TGCAGCGCTCAAGGGACGTCGTTCCGCGAGCAGTACTTC. This encodes CSAQGTSFREQYF.

CDR3 bases: TGCAGCGTTGGTGCCCCGGGGGATGGCTACACCTTC. Protein sequence: CSVGAPGDGYTF. The chain couples TRBV29-1 to TRBJ1-2; TRBD1 might be the D (5 bases). CDR3 size: 12 residues. Germline CDR1 is SQVTM and CDR2 is ANQGSEA. Trimming took off 4 bases at V and 6 bases at J, with 12 bases between the two ends. The whole variable domain, filled in from reference TRBV29-1 and TRBJ1-2, reads SAVISQKPSRDICQRGTSLTIQCQVDSQVTMMFWYRQQPGQSLTLIATANQGSEATYESGFVIDKFPISRPNLTFSTLTVSNMSPEDSSIYLCSVGAPGDGYTFGSGTRLTVV.

The chain combines TRBV20-1 with TRBJ2-1, with TRBD2 matching 12 bases. V shed 3 bases, J shed 4 bases, and the junction held 4 bases outside the gene matches. CDR1 is DFQATT, CDR2 SNEGSKA, per germline (reference sequence). CDR3 length: 15 residues. The CDR3 loop is CSASELAGGYNEQFF. In DNA form, the CDR3 reads TGCAGTGCTAGCGAACTAGCGGGGGGATACAATGAGCAGTTCTTC.

This rearrangement joins TRBV12-3 or TRBV12-4 to TRBJ1-6; D is uncertain. The CDR3 totals 13 residues. Trimming removed 4 bases from V and 7 bases from J, with 8 bases in between. The CDR3 region has the DNA TGTGCCAGCAGTTATGGTCGAAATTCACCCCTCCACTTT. Amino acid sequence: CASSYGRNSPLHF.

The genes are TRBV5-1 and TRBJ2-2; 7 positions agree with TRBD2. This CDR3 spans 13 amino acids. J lost 6 bases, V lost 5 bases, and 4 bases had no gene match. The germline gives CDR1 SGHRS, CDR2 YFSETQ. The CDR3 sequence: CASRGGSPGELFF. The DNA for the CDR3 is TGCGCCAGCAGGGGCGGGAGCCCCGGGGAGCTGTTTTTT.

Many counts were recorded for this clonotype. CDR3 nucleotide sequence: TGTGCCAGCAGTCGGTATCCTGAGACCCAGTACTTC. It encodes CASSRYPETQYF. The chain is built from TRBV7-2 and TRBJ2-5, with no clear D. The V and J ends lost 6 bases and 5 bases respectively, with 10 bases between them. This CDR3 comprises 12 residues. Per germline, CDR1 SGHTA and CDR2 FQGNSA.

There are many counts of this clonotype. The J gene is TRBJ2-1, the V gene TRBV2; no firm D call. Germline CDR1 SNHLY, CDR2 FYNNEI. The germline V and J ends were trimmed by 6 bases and 0 bases, with 12 bases remaining between them. CDR3 length equals 15 residues. CDR3 sequence reads: CASRSRMSSYNEQFF. In DNA, the CDR3 is TGTGCCAGCAGGTCCCGGATGAGCTCCTACAATGAGCAGTTCTTC.

This clonotype has ten or more counts. The chain uses TRBV29-1 and TRBJ2-5, with 11 bases identical to TRBD2. V was clipped by 4 bases and J by 1 base; unmatched bases: 5. The length of the CDR3 is 15 residues. CDR1 SQVTM and CDR2 ANQGSEA come from the germline V gene. In DNA form, the CDR3 reads TGCAGCGTTGCCCGGACTAGCGGGCGCCAAGAGACCCAGTACTTC. Encoded protein: CSVARTSGRQETQYF.